Below, one T cell receptor (beta chain) is given with its context. The antigen is not known. These data come from a study of graft-versus-host responses after intestinal transplantation. Measured with immunoSEQ multiplex PCR; TCRdb has only the in-frame clones, and not every one. The table records under 150,000 clones, approximately 92% of them present only once. Study conclusions and caveats: Early post-transplant HvG declines showed an association with peak circulating GvH clone levels. Allografts carried high graft-versus-host to host-versus-graft clonal ratios in patients having graft-donor T cell macrochimerism.

The CDR3 length is 16 residues. Deletions cut 0 bases from V and 0 bases from J, with 11 bases between. CDR1 LGHNA and CDR2 YNFKEQ come from the germline V gene. The chain has TRBV4-2 and TRBJ1-2, with D perhaps matching TRBD1 (6 bases). The clonotype comes from a human donor who received an intestinal transplant. Sample: unstimulated CD4+ T cells sorted from spleen or lymph node cells, taken before intestinal transplant. As DNA, the CDR3 is TGTGCCAGCAGCCAAGATGTGCAGGGGCCTAACTATGGCTACACCTTC. Protein: CASSQDVQGPNYGYTF.